These T cell receptor beta chains were read from a single sample in a study of blood T cell repertoires in COVID-19. Here immunoSEQ multiplex PCR was the method, and the copy in TCRdb shows in-frame clones only, minus some. In the table there are over 50,000 clones, 80% to 90% of which are singletons. Material for sequencing was peripheral blood. Every receptor here comes from a man aged 45-65 years with acute or convalescent COVID-19. The conserved cysteine and the conserved F or W are not part of the CDR3 here.

TRBJ2-3 | TRBV2 | ASSAQGRRTDTQY
TRBJ1-4 | TRBV5-1 | ASSLTDRPFRGELF
TRBJ1-6 | TRBV11-2 | ASSLDPGFNSPLH
TRBJ1-2 | TRBV7-8 | ASSYRDRGLGGYT
TRBJ2-1 | TRBV27 | ASSLSIGRVEQF
TRBJ2-5 | TRBV10-2 | ASSGRRDSETQY
TRBJ1-6 | TRBV12-3/TRBV12-4 | ASSLTGDSPLH
TRBJ2-5 | TRBV19 | ASSIYRGETQY
TRBJ2-7 | TRBV2 | ASRRTSGEQY
TRBJ2-3 | TRBV10-2 | ASTGTGLDTQY
TRBJ1-2 | TRBV28 | ASSTTGGSYGYT
TRBJ1-1 | TRBV4-1 | ASSQGTGRTTEAF
TRBJ1-6 | TRBV11-2 | ASSLTGLYNSPLH
TRBJ1-3 | TRBV7-9 | ASSFGGGNTIY
TRBJ1-2 | TRBV3-1/TRBV3-2 | ASSQDPGGFYGYT
TRBJ2-3 | TRBV3-1/TRBV3-2 | ASSYRTSRGDTQY
TRBJ2-7 | TRBV5-1 | ASSLGVNEGHEQY
TRBJ1-2 | TRBV29-1 | SVGQGGGYT